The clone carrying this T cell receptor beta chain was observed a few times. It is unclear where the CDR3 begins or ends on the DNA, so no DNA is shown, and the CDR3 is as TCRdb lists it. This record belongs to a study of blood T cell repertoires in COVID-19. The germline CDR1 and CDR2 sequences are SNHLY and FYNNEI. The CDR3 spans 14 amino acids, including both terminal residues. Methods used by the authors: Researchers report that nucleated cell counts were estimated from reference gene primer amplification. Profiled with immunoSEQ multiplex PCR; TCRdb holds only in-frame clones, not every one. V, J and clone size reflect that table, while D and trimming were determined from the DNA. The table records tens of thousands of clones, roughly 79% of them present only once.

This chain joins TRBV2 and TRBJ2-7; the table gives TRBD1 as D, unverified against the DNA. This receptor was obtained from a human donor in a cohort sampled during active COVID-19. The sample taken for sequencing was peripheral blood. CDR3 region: CASETWGQGTMRYF.